A selection of T cell receptor beta chains follows, all from one sample in a study of prognosis after radiotherapy for stage I lung cancer. TCRdb used MiXCR to reprocess the multiplex PCR reads, holding one entry per CDR3 protein. The table includes approximately 18,000 distinct CDR3 sequences, about a sixth detected once. The material sequenced was PBMCs, taken before or after stereotactic body radiation therapy (not recorded which). The receptors were gathered from a donor over 45 with non-small cell lung cancer. CDR3s include the opening cysteine and the closing phenylalanine or tryptophan. A D gene is named only where the DNA matches it firmly. Expanded clones are given a class, and other clones once, few, many or no size at all.

J gene,V gene,D gene,clone size,CDR3 DNA,CDR3 protein
TRBJ2-5,TRBV7-9,NA,many,TGTGCCAGCAGCTTAACCGGGAACATAGAGACCCAGTACTTC,CASSLTGNIETQYF
TRBJ2-7,TRBV30,NA,many,TGTGCCTGGAGACATACAGGGCCCGCCGAGCAGTACTTC,CAWRHTGPAEQYF
TRBJ1-1,TRBV6-1,NA,many,TGTGCCAGCAGACCCAACGGGAGGGGTGGAGCTTTCTTT,CASRPNGRGGAFF
TRBJ1-1,TRBV5-1,NA,many,TGCGCCAGCAGCTTGGACGGGGGTGTCATGAACACTGAAGCTTTCTTT,CASSLDGGVMNTEAFF
TRBJ1-2,TRBV5-4,TRBD1,many,TGTGCCAGCAGCTTAGGCGCCGGGACAGGCCTTTTTGGCTACACCTTC,CASSLGAGTGLFGYTF
TRBJ2-2,TRBV28,NA,many,TGTGCCAGCAGTTATCAGGGACCCGGGGAGCTGTTTTTT,CASSYQGPGELFF
TRBJ1-6,TRBV7-9,NA,NA,TGTGCCAACAGCTTAGTTCCGGGGAATACACCCCTCCACTTT,CANSLVPGNTPLHF
TRBJ2-2,TRBV5-1,NA,many,TGCGCCAGCAGCCAAAGGGCAGCCGGGGAGCTGTTTTTT,CASSQRAAGELFF
TRBJ2-1,TRBV14,NA,many,TGTGCCAGCAGCCAAGATCGACGCGGGAAAGCTTACAATGAGCAGTTCTTC,CASSQDRRGKAYNEQFF
TRBJ2-1,TRBV12-3/TRBV12-4,TRBD2,many,TGTGCCAGCAGTTTACTCGCTAGCGGGAGCGGGGATGAGCAGTTCTTC,CASSLLASGSGDEQFF
TRBJ1-3,TRBV2,NA,many,TGTGCCAGCATCTCAGACCACTCTGGAAACACCATATATTTT,CASISDHSGNTIYF
TRBJ2-5,TRBV7-9,TRBD1,many,TGTGCCAGCAGCTTAGCCCCACAGGGGTGGCAGGAGACCCAGTACTTC,CASSLAPQGWQETQYF
TRBJ2-3,TRBV9,NA,many,TGTGCCAGCAGCGTAGCTCAGGAGGTGCAGTATTTT,CASSVAQEVQYF
TRBJ2-2,TRBV7-2,NA,NA,TGTGCCAGCAGCTTAGTTGTGGGGACCGGGGAGCTGTTTTTC,CASSLVVGTGELFF
TRBJ2-5,TRBV7-6,TRBD2,NA,TGTGCCAGCAGCTTCCTCGGGACTAGAGGGTGGGAGACCCAGTACTTC,CASSFLGTRGWETQYF
TRBJ2-5,TRBV9,NA,NA,TGTGCCAGCAGCGAAATAGTGGGGGGAGCAGAGACCCAGTACTTC,CASSEIVGGAETQYF
TRBJ1-4,TRBV5-1,TRBD1,many,TGCGCCAGCAGTTGGGGGACAGCAACTAATGAAAAACTGTTTTTT,CASSWGTATNEKLFF
TRBJ1-4,TRBV20-1,NA,many,TGCAGTGTCGGGGGGAAAGGTGAAAAACTGTTTTTT,CSVGGKGEKLFF
TRBJ2-5,TRBV6-2/TRBV6-3,TRBD2,many,TGTGCCAGCAGTTGGGGACTAGCGGGAGTAGGACAAGAGACCCAGTACTTC,CASSWGLAGVGQETQYF
TRBJ1-1,TRBV6-1,NA,many,TGTGCCAGCAGTGACACGGGTTTCACCCTGGCGGCTTTCTTT,CASSDTGFTLAAFF
TRBJ2-7,TRBV29-1,NA,many,TGCAGCGTTGTAAAACCGTCCCTTCCTACGGAGCAGTACTTC,CSVVKPSLPTEQYF
TRBJ2-3,TRBV28,NA,NA,TGTGCCAGCAGTTTCCCGACAGGACGTTCGGGGGATACGCAGTATTTT,CASSFPTGRSGDTQYF
TRBJ2-1,TRBV6-4,NA,many,TGTGCCACCTCTAGAGGGGTCCTGGGCCGCTACTCCTACAATGAGCAGTTCTTC,CATSRGVLGRYSYNEQFF
TRBJ2-5,TRBV18,TRBD1,many,TGTGCCAGCTCACCACAGTGGACAGGCTCAGAGACCCAGTACTTC,CASSPQWTGSETQYF
TRBJ2-7,TRBV6-5,TRBD1,many,TGTGCCAGCAGTTACTCGAAGGGGACAGGGAACGAGCAGTACTTC,CASSYSKGTGNEQYF
TRBJ2-1,TRBV18,NA,many,TGTGCCAGCTCACCTGAGTCCCTCTCTAGTCTCAATGAGCAGTTCTTC,CASSPESLSSLNEQFF
TRBJ1-5,TRBV7-9,TRBD1,many,TGTGCCAGCAGCTTAGGGACCGGGACAGGGAATCAGCCCCAGCATTTT,CASSLGTGTGNQPQHF